These 25 T cell receptor beta chains share one sample of origin, sequenced in a study of T cell repertoires in cytomegalovirus infection. TCRdb passed the reads through MiXCR, listing each CDR3 protein once. The repertoire holds 550,000 to 700,000 distinct CDR3 sequences, with over 35% as singletons. These TCRs' antigens remain unknown. Source: cultured PBMCs, taken from culture after CMV antigen stimulation. The receptors shown here come from a human donor in good health (CMV status not recorded). Some clones in this sample may be carry-over from other donors' samples.

The chain carries TRBV12-3 or TRBV12-4 and TRBJ2-3, with 12 nucleotides matching TRBD2. The CDR3 is 16 residues long. Trimming removed 3 bases from V and 4 bases from J; junction bases left unmatched: 5. CDR3 sequence reads: CASSFPSGRGADTQYF. The CDR3 DNA sequence: TGTGCCAGCAGTTTCCCTAGCGGGAGGGGGGCAGATACGCAGTATTTT.

The chain links TRBV12-3 or TRBV12-4 to TRBJ2-2; D gene unclear. The length of the CDR3 is 14 residues. Trimming removed 5 bases at V and 4 bases at J, with 11 bases between. CDR3 in amino acids: CASSPVPRTGELFF. CDR3 nucleotides: TGTGCCAGCAGTCCGGTCCCGCGCACCGGGGAGCTGTTTTTT.

This clonotype was counted only a few times. The V call is TRBV7-9, the J call TRBJ2-1, with D unclear. In germline, CDR1 is SEHNR, CDR2 FQNEAQ (reference sequence). With 7 bases removed from V and 0 bases from J, the gap between germline ends came to 13 bases. The CDR3 consists of 15 residues. The CDR3 sequence is CASIDGWSSYNEQFF. The CDR3 DNA sequence: TGTGCCAGCATCGACGGGTGGAGCTCCTACAATGAGCAGTTCTTC.

The V and J genes are TRBV11-2 and TRBJ1-3, with unresolved D. The V and J ends lost 11 bases and 0 bases respectively, with 11 bases between them. This CDR3 contains 13 residues. Germline CDR1 and CDR2: SGHAT and FQNNGV. CDR3 sequence: CACRRLSGNTIYF. DNA of the CDR3: TGTGCCTGTCGCCGGCTCTCTGGAAACACCATATATTTT. The full variable domain, completed using reference TRBV11-2 and TRBJ1-3, is EAGVAQSPRYKIIEKRQSVAFWCNPISGHATLYWYQQILGQGPKLLIQFQNNGVVDDSQLPKDRFSAERLKGVDSTLKIQPAKLEDSAVYLCACRRLSGNTIYFGEGSWLTVV.

The chain joins TRBV7-4 to TRBJ2-1; no reliable D call. With 4 bases removed from V and 0 bases from J, the gap between germline ends came to 13 bases. CDR1 and CDR2 (germline): SGHVT, SQSDAQ. This CDR3 spans 16 amino acids. The CDR3, as DNA: TGTGCCAGCAGCTCGTCCGGACGAGGCTCCTACAATGAGCAGTTCTTC. Its translation is CASSSSGRGSYNEQFF.

This rearrangement joins TRBV19 to TRBJ1-2; D is uncertain. Trimming left V 1 base short and J 1 base short, with 7 bases between. The CDR3 totals 14 residues. Germline CDR1 reads LNHDA; CDR2 reads SQIVND (reference sequence). The CDR3 nucleotides are TGTGCCAGTAGTATAGGAGCAGTTAACTATGGCTACACCTTC. The encoded protein is CASSIGAVNYGYTF.

The CDR3 bases are TGTGCCAGCAGCTTATCCGCCAGGACCTACAATGAGCAGTTCTTC. Its translation is CASSLSARTYNEQFF. V gene TRBV7-6 combines with J gene TRBJ2-1; D not resolved. The CDR3 covers 15 residues. V gave up 2 bases and J gave up 2 bases, with 10 bases separating them. Germline V gene sequence: CDR1 SGHVS, CDR2 FNYEAQ. Using reference TRBV7-6 and TRBJ2-1 for the parts outside the CDR3, the full variable domain is GAGVSQSPRYKVTKRGQDVALRCDPISGHVSLYWYRQALGQGPEFLTYFNYEAQQDKSGLPNDRFSAERPEGSISTLTIQRTEQRDSAMYRCASSLSARTYNEQFFGPGTRLTVL.

This clonotype occurred a few times. This chain connects TRBV7-2 to TRBJ2-7; 8 nucleotides line up with TRBD1. This CDR3 spans 13 amino acids. Germline lookup yields CDR1 SGHTA and CDR2 FQGNSA. The V gene end was trimmed by 8 bases and the J gene end by 4 bases; junction bases not matched to a gene: 7. Written as DNA, the CDR3 is TGTGCCAGCTGCCAGGACAGGGAGTACGAGCAGTACTTC. It yields the protein CASCQDREYEQYF.

The chain links TRBV7-9 to TRBJ2-1, with 8 nucleotides matching TRBD1. This CDR3 contains 15 residues. The junction had 10 bases not matched to a gene; V was cut back by 7 bases and J by 5 bases. CDR1 is SEHNR and CDR2 is FQNEAQ in the germline V gene (reference sequence). The CDR3 sequence is CASINPPTGDNEQFF. The DNA for the CDR3 is TGTGCCAGCATTAATCCCCCGACAGGGGACAATGAGCAGTTCTTC.

This clonotype came up many times. V and J are TRBV7-2 and TRBJ1-5; 7 positions agree with TRBD1. The CDR3 covers 16 residues. V lost 5 bases, J lost 1 base, and 8 bases stayed unmatched. CDR1 and CDR2 from the germline V gene are SGHTA and FQGNSA. The CDR3 region is CASSTGQAWSNQPQHF. CDR3 sequence (DNA): TGTGCCAGCAGCACCGGACAGGCATGGAGCAATCAGCCCCAGCATTTT.

The chain employs TRBV28 and TRBJ2-5; TRBD1 matches at 7 bases. From germline, CDR1 is MDHEN and CDR2 SYDVKM. With V trimmed by 6 bases and J by 6 bases, 7 bases remained unmatched. The CDR3 is made up of 13 amino acids. The CDR3: CASSNTGVKTQYF. In nucleotides, the CDR3 is TGTGCCAGCAGCAATACAGGGGTAAAGACCCAGTACTTC.

The chain links TRBV4-3 to TRBJ2-3; possibly TRBD2 for D (5 bases). Trimming took 8 bases from V and 0 from J, leaving 12 bases between them. Per the germline V gene, CDR1 is LGHNA and CDR2 is YSLEER. The CDR3 loop spans 14 amino acids. As DNA, the CDR3 is TGCGCCAGCGCCAGAGCGGTTAGCACAGATACGCAGTATTTT. It codes for CASARAVSTDTQYF.

In its sample, this clonotype was seen once. The chain carries TRBV7-9 and TRBJ1-2; D is uncertain. The length of the CDR3 is 13 residues. Germline V lookup: CDR1 SEHNR, CDR2 FQNEAQ (reference sequence). With 6 bases removed from V and 0 bases from J, the gap between germline ends came to 8 bases. The CDR3 DNA sequence: TGTGCCAGCAGGCCTACTTCTAACTATGGCTACACCTTC. Amino acid sequence: CASRPTSNYGYTF. Drawing the rest from reference TRBV7-9 and TRBJ1-2, the complete variable domain is DTGVSQNPRHKITKRGQNVTFRCDPISEHNRLYWYRQTLGQGPEFLTYFQNEAQLEKSRLLSDRFSAERPKGSFSTLEIQRTEQGDSAMYLCASRPTSNYGYTFGSGTRLTVV.

The chain combines TRBV20-1 with TRBJ2-3, with D possibly being TRBD2 (5 bases). This CDR3 has 13 amino acids. Germline V gene data show CDR1 as DFQATT and CDR2 as SNEGSKA (reference sequence). V shed 3 bases and J shed 1 base, with 8 bases lying between them. CDR3: CSARRDGTDTQYF. CDR3 nucleotide sequence: TGCAGTGCTAGGAGGGATGGCACAGATACGCAGTATTTT.

This clonotype was seen only a few times. The chain couples TRBV27 to TRBJ2-1; 12 nucleotides align to TRBD2. The CDR3 length is 14 residues. V was pared by 7 bases and J by 6 bases, with 4 bases of the junction left unmatched. Germline assignment: CDR1 MNHEY and CDR2 SMNVEV (reference sequence). As DNA, the CDR3 is TGTGCCAGCACCCTAGCGGGGGGGACCAATGAGCAGTTCTTC. Translated: CASTLAGGTNEQFF.

The V gene is TRBV6-6, the J gene TRBJ2-5; no clear D gene. The CDR3 length is 14 residues. In germline, CDR1 is MNHNY, CDR2 SVGAGI (reference sequence). With 5 bases removed from V and 7 bases from J, the gap between germline ends came to 17 bases. DNA of the CDR3: TGTGCCAGCAGTCCTTCTCGAACCTTAGGGACCCAGTACTTC. This codes for CASSPSRTLGTQYF.

This chain uses TRBV7-2 with TRBJ1-1; possibly TRBD1 for D (5 bases). The germline V and J ends were trimmed by 3 bases and 4 bases, with 12 bases remaining between them. The germline gives CDR1 SGHTA, CDR2 FQGNSA. The CDR3 consists of 14 residues. This chain's CDR3 is CASSFGLRGTEAFF. CDR3 DNA: TGTGCCAGCAGCTTCGGACTAAGGGGCACTGAAGCTTTCTTT.

This clonotype came up a few times. V gene TRBV7-2 combines with J gene TRBJ1-2; D is ambiguous. Germline-derived CDR1 and CDR2 are SGHTA and FQGNSA. The CDR3 sequence is 13 residues long. V was pared by 1 base and J by 4 bases, with 7 bases between. The CDR3 nucleotides read TGTGCCAGCAGCTTAGGACTGTCCTATGGCTACACCTTC. Protein product: CASSLGLSYGYTF.

The V call is TRBV19, the J call TRBJ2-2; 10 bases map to TRBD2. Trimming at V came to 8 bases and at J to 5 bases, leaving 11 bases not matched to a gene. Germline V gene lookup returns CDR1 LNHDA and CDR2 SQIVND (reference sequence). The CDR3 length is 16 residues. The CDR3 sequence: CASQTLAGDVTGELFF. CDR3 nucleotide sequence: TGTGCCAGTCAGACCCTAGCGGGAGATGTTACCGGGGAGCTGTTTTTT.

This clonotype was seen ten or more times. The J gene is TRBJ2-1, the V gene TRBV7-2; no clear D gene. V lost 5 bases, J lost 0 bases, and 8 bases lay in between. The CDR3 runs to 14 residues. Per germline, CDR1 SGHTA and CDR2 FQGNSA. The CDR3 protein is CASSPTGSYNEQFF. DNA for the CDR3: TGTGCCAGCAGCCCCACCGGCTCCTACAATGAGCAGTTCTTC.

This chain links TRBV7-8 with TRBJ2-1, with 15 nucleotides matching TRBD2. The CDR3 totals 17 residues. Trimming took 2 bases from V and 10 from J; bases not matched to a gene: 9. The germline V gene encodes CDR1 SGHVS and CDR2 FQNEAQ. CDR3 in amino acids: CASSLTTGLAGGGEQFF. The CDR3 coding sequence is TGTGCCAGCAGCTTAACCACGGGACTAGCGGGAGGAGGGGAGCAGTTCTTC.

The chain links TRBV20-1 to TRBJ2-3; the match to TRBD2 covers 7 bases. Germline V gives CDR1 DFQATT, CDR2 SNEGSKA (reference sequence). The CDR3 consists of 14 residues. The ends lost 3 bases at V and 6 bases at J; junction bases unmatched: 9. The CDR3, as DNA: TGCAGTGCTAGGTCCCCGAGCGGGGCGGATACGCAGTATTTT. Encoded protein: CSARSPSGADTQYF.

The table lists this clonotype with a count of one. V and J are TRBV11-1 and TRBJ1-1, with D possibly TRBD1 on 5 matching bases. The CDR3 contains 14 residues. Trimming pared 5 bases from V and 3 bases from J, leaving 13 bases between. Germline lookup yields CDR1 SGHAT and CDR2 FQDESV (reference sequence). The CDR3 is CASSTYRFHTEAFF. In nucleotides, the CDR3 is TGTGCCAGCAGCACTTACAGGTTTCACACTGAAGCTTTCTTT.

Only a few counts were recorded for this clonotype. This chain links TRBV19 with TRBJ1-2; D possibly corresponds to TRBD1 (6 bases). This CDR3 has 14 residues. The V gene's germline CDR1 is LNHDA and CDR2 SQIVND (reference sequence). The V end lost 8 bases, the J end lost 4 bases, and 17 bases lay between the germline ends. The CDR3 spells CASAGTPGAYGYTF. CDR3 DNA sequence: TGTGCCAGTGCCGGGACACCCGGTGCCTATGGCTACACCTTC.

This chain connects TRBV7-2 to TRBJ1-1; unclear D gene. The CDR3 extends over 14 amino acids. Trimming removed 0 bases from V and 6 bases from J, with 11 bases in between. The germline V gene has CDR1 SGHTA and CDR2 FQGNSA. The DNA of the CDR3 is TGTGCCAGCAGCTTAGCTCCGGGATACCCTGAAGCTTTCTTT. Amino acid sequence: CASSLAPGYPEAFF.